The source of this T cell receptor beta chain is a study of blood T cell repertoires in COVID-19. This table comes from immunoSEQ multiplex PCR, and its TCRdb copy is limited to in-frame clones, with some not included. The sample consists of fewer than 500,000 clones, 70% to 90% of them appearing once. The V and J ends lost 3 bases and 2 bases, in that order; junction bases with no gene match: 3. The length of the CDR3 is 14 residues. Germline CDR1 MNHNS, CDR2 SASEGT. Participants reported their clinical history, and cohort assignment relied on those reports. The clonotype originates from a woman between 18 and 30 years old with acute COVID-19. This chain links TRBV6-1 with TRBJ1-1; 7 positions match TRBD1. The source material was PBMCs or T cells enriched from blood (not recorded which). For the CDR3, the DNA is TGTGCCAGCAGTGACGGGACAGCAAACACTGAAGCTTTCTTT. Protein: CASSDGTANTEAFF.